These 7 T cell receptor beta chains came from one sample sequenced in a study of shared clonotypes between healthy human individuals. Assay used: immunoSEQ multiplex PCR; TCRdb lists only in-frame clones, some missing. The profile covers a few hundred thousand clones, with around 80% appearing a single time and approximately 12% taken by the ten largest. The sequenced sample consisted of PBMCs. These TCRs come from a woman aged 40 to 55 in good health. Some clones in this sample may be carry-over from other donors' samples.

This clone was observed at least ten times. As DNA, the CDR3 is TGTGCCAGCAGCTTACTTTCGGAGACTGAAGCTTTCTTT. Protein: CASSLLSETEAFF. The chain carries TRBV7-2 and TRBJ1-1; no definite D call. The CDR3 consists of 13 residues. Trimming shortened V by 2 bases and J by 5 bases, and 9 bases separated the two germline ends. Germline V gene data show CDR1 as SGHTA and CDR2 as FQGNSA.

The chain is built from TRBV15 and TRBJ2-7; 7 bases are shared with TRBD1. Germline CDR1 reads LNHNV; CDR2 reads YYDKDF (reference sequence). The CDR3 spans 13 residues. The V gene end was trimmed by 2 bases and the J gene end by 5 bases; junction bases not matched to a gene: 3. This chain's CDR3 is CATSRSQGNEQYF. The CDR3 DNA reads as TGTGCCACCAGCAGATCACAGGGGAACGAGCAGTACTTC.

This clone came up once. The junction departs from the called germline gene at one end, perhaps through a read error. The chain recombines TRBV27 with TRBJ1-1, with a tentative D call TRBD1 (6 bases). Germline V gene data show CDR1 as MNHEY and CDR2 as SMNVEV (reference sequence). The CDR3 length is 13 residues. As DNA, the CDR3 is TGCGCCAGCAGTTTACCAGGACAGCGGGAAGCTTCCTTT. Translating gives CASSLPGQREASF.

This clone was counted many times. The same CDR3 is also encoded by other DNA sequences in this sample. This rearrangement joins TRBV28 to TRBJ1-2, with 8 bases aligning to TRBD1. Germline V CDR1 and CDR2: MDHEN, SYDVKM. V shed 7 bases and J 7 bases; nucleotides not matched to a gene: 8. This CDR3 spans 13 amino acids. This CDR3 reads CASTRQGSGGYTF. The CDR3 coding sequence is TGTGCCAGCACGAGACAGGGGAGTGGTGGCTACACCTTC.

The rearrangement links TRBV18 to TRBJ2-7; D gene uncertain. V was trimmed by 2 bases and J by 2 bases, leaving 4 bases between them. Per the germline V gene, CDR1 is KGHSH and CDR2 is LQKENI. The length of the CDR3 is 12 residues. CDR3 nucleotides: TGTGCCAGCTCACCAACGGCCTACGAGCAGTACTTC. This codes for CASSPTAYEQYF. Supplemented by reference TRBV18 and TRBJ2-7, the full variable domain reads NAGVMQNPRHLVRRRGQEARLRCSPMKGHSHVYWYRQLPEEGLKFMVYLQKENIIDESGMPKERFSAEFPKEGPSILRIQQVVRGDSAAYFCASSPTAYEQYFGPGTRLTVT.

The CDR3 here is CASSLTRTGRSTYEQYF. The CDR3 nucleotides are TGTGCCAGCAGCTTAACCCGGACAGGGCGATCGACCTACGAGCAGTACTTC. This sequence joins TRBV13 and TRBJ2-7; TRBD1 matches at 8 bases. Trimming cost V 2 bases and J 2 bases; bases outside gene matches: 11. CDR1 and CDR2 from the germline V gene are PRHDT and FYEKMQ (reference sequence). The CDR3 is 17 residues long.

For this clone: This may come from a read error, since a much larger clone is one base off. V gene TRBV5-4 combines with J gene TRBJ2-7; D not certain. Trimming took 0 bases from V and 0 from J, leaving 4 bases between them. Looked up from germline, CDR1 is SGHNT and CDR2 is YYREEE (reference sequence). CDR3 size: 13 residues. The CDR3 DNA is TGTGCCAGCAGCTTGGACACCTCCTACGAGCAGTACTTC. Its protein product is CASSLDTSYEQYF.